This entry is about one T cell receptor beta chain. There is no known antigen for this receptor. Base qualities are not at hand, and no much larger clone is one base apart. Samples from volunteer blood donors who had recovered from COVID-19 were contributed by a second Seattle source. The collaborating institutions used their own protocols to collect whole blood in K2EDTA tubes. For TCRbeta analysis, collaborator samples were shipped as frozen whole blood, as isolated PBMCs, or as DNA extracted from either sample type. These data belong to a study of blood T cell repertoires in COVID-19 (dated by TCRdb to 2020 to 2021). The study in broad terms: Samples from collaborators originated in the United States, Italy and Spain and spanned both the acute and convalescent phases of COVID-19. Subjects who had been exposed to COVID-19, were actively infected with it, or had recovered from it provided the deeply sampled blood TCRbeta repertoires that made up the dataset. HLA class I and class II types, where available, came from metadata supplied by the sample provider rather than from assay-based typing. The material from the prospective study consisted of cDNA or gDNA derived from T cells, B-cell-depleted T cells, or PBMCs. A de-identified subject ID, COVID-19 status, age in years and sex were almost always included in the sample metadata. A freely available public database, intended as a resource for researchers studying the immune response to SARS-CoV-2, is where the repertoires were released. The samples were drawn from the first 160 participants of the ongoing ImmuneRACE study and from some 1,300 subjects provided by 6 global collaborators. General study outcomes and caveats: Clinical and demographic metadata were provided uncurated, with the amount varying by source and participant.

The V end loses 3 bases and the J end loses 2 bases, and a stretch of 11 bases separates them. For CDR1 and CDR2, the germline V gene (reference sequence) lists SEHNR and FQNEAQ. The CDR3 covers 15 residues, taking in both the cysteine and the phenylalanine. Only the CDR3 portion is preserved as DNA: 45 bases, with reading frame beginning at the first base. TCRbeta CDR3 regions were amplified from genomic DNA by means of the immunoSEQ Assay, a bias-controlled multiplex PCR. The original pipeline was this. The number of nucleated cells in each sample was estimated from the amplification of reference gene primers within the assay. To quantify the absolute abundance of each unique TCRbeta CDR3 rearrangement, sequence reads were collapsed and filtered. For each sample, productive Simpson clonality was calculated by taking the square root of Simpson's diversity index across productive rearrangements. The table was pulled from immuneACCESS by TCRdb, which kept in-frame rearrangements only. Such tables lose some clones; where checked, under half of the loss comes from unresolved V genes, and the rest has no known cause. V, J and clone size derive from that table, while D and trimming were established from the DNA sequence. Present in this sample are about 140,000 clones, more than 75% of which were seen just once. Roughly 9.7% of the sample lies in the top ten.

The sequence was collected from a man aged 55-75 years who had recovered from COVID-19. The specimen sequenced was peripheral blood. The chain joins TRBV7-9 to TRBJ1-5, with the D gene uncertain. The CDR3 has the sequence CASSFAGEGNQPQHF. The nucleotide sequence reads TGTGCCAGCAGCTTCGCTGGGGAGGGCAATCAGCCCCAGCATTTT.